The subject of this entry is one T cell receptor (beta chain). This CDR3 region has 13 residues. The V end was cut by 5 bases, the J end by 2 bases, with 9 bases between. These data come from a study of blood T cell repertoires in COVID-19. TCRdb's table, derived via immunoSEQ multiplex PCR, lists solely in-frame clones and lacks some. The profile shows tens of thousands of clones, approximately 86% of them singletons. The receptor comes from a man older than 75 with active COVID-19. Specimen: peripheral blood. This chain links TRBV12-3 or TRBV12-4 with TRBJ1-2; maybe TRBD1 (5 bases). The CDR3 is CASSPGLNYGYTF. The CDR3 DNA reads TGTGCCAGCAGTCCAGGGTTGAACTATGGCTACACCTTC.